This T cell receptor (beta chain) was recorded in a study of Graves' ophthalmopathy and Graves' hyperthyroidism. Study conclusions and caveats: The model's prediction of ophthalmopathy progression had approximately 68% sensitivity and roughly 72% specificity. In blood appeared most of the expanded thyroid clonotypes whose frequency exceeded 0.001.

CDR3 regions of TCR beta were amplified from RNA transcripts. First-round RT-PCR employed HTBI primers, with a second-round multiplex PCR after it. TCRdb independently ran MiXCR on the multiplex PCR reads; one entry per CDR3 protein. The sample lists about 740,000 distinct CDR3 sequences, 40% occurring once. Ophthalmopathy in the donors was of moderate-to-severe activity, with CAS ≥3, NOSPECS ≥4 and duration under 3 months. Enrollment excluded any patients with other autoimmune diseases, uncontrolled infections, pregnancy or lactation. The germline CDR1 and CDR2 sequences are SGHTA and FQGNSA. V lost 5 bases, J lost 2 bases, and 10 bases lay in between. The CDR3 spans 13 residues. Points on this clonotype: The antigen remains undetermined. This could be a read error, since a much larger clone is one nucleotide away.

The receptor comes from an adult man with Graves' ophthalmopathy. The chain couples TRBV7-2 to TRBJ2-7, with D tentatively TRBD1 (5 bases). The sequencing sample was made of peripheral blood. The CDR3 reads CASSPDTPYEQYF. The CDR3 DNA reads TGTGCCAGCAGCCCGGACACCCCCTACGAGCAGTACTTC.